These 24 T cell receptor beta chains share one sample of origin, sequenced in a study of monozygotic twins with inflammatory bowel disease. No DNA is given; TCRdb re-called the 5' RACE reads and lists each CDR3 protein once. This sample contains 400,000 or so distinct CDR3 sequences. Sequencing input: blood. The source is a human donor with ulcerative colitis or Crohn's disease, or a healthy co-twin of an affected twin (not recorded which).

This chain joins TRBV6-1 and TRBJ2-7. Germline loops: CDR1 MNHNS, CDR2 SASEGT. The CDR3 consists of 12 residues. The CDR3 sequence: CASGVEWYEQYF.

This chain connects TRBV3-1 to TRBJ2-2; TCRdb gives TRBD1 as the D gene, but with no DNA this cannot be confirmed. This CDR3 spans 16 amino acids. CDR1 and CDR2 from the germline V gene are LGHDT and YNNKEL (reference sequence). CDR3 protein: CASSRWDRGRGGELFF.

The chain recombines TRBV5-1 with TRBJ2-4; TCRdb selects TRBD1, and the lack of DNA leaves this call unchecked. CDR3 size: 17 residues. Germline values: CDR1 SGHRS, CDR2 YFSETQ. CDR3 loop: CASSLVPGSVGKNIQYF. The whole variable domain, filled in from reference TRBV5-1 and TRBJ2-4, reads KAGVTQTPRYLIKTRGQQVTLSCSPISGHRSVSWYQQTPGQGLQFLFEYFSETQRNKGNFPGRFSGRQFSNSRSEMNVSTLELGDSALYLCASSLVPGSVGKNIQYFGAGTRLSVL.

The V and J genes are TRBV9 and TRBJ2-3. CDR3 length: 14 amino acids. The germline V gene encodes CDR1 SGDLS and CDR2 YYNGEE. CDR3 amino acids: CASSTITSTDTQYF.

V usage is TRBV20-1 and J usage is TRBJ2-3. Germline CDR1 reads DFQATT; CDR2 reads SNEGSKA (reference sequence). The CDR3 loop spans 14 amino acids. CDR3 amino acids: CSADPTGITDTQYF.

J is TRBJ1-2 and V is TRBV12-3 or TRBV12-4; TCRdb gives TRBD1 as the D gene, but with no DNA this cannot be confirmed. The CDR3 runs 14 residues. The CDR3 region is CASSLQRTGNGYTF.

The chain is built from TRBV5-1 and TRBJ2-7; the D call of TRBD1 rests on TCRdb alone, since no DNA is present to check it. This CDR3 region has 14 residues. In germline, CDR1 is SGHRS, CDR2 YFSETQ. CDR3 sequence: CASSLGTFSYEQYF. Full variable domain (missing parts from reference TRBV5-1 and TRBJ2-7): KAGVTQTPRYLIKTRGQQVTLSCSPISGHRSVSWYQQTPGQGLQFLFEYFSETQRNKGNFPGRFSGRQFSNSRSEMNVSTLELGDSALYLCASSLGTFSYEQYFGPGTRLTVT.

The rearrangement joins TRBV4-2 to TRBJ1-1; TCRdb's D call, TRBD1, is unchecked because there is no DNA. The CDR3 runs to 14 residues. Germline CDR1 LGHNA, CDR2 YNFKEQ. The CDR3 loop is CASSQDLRTGYSFF.

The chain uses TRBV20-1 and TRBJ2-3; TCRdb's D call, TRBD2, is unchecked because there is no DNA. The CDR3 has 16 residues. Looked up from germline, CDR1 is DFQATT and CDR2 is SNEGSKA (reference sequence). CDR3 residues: CSARDPAGISTDTQYF.

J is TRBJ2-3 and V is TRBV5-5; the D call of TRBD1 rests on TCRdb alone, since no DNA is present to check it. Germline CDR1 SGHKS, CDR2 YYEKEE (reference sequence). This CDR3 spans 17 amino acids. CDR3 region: CASSLYPGENVADTQYF.

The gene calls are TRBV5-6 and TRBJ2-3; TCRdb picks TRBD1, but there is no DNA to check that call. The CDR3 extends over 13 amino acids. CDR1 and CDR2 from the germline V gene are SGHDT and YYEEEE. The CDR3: CASSSQGSDTQYF.

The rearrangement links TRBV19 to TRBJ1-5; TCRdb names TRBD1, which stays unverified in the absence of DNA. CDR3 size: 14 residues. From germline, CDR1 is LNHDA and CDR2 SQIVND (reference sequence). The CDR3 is CASVRDSSNQPQHF.

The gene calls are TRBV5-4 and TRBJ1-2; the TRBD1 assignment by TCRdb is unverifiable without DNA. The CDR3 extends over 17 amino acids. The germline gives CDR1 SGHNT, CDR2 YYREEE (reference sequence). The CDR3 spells CASSLFLGQGGHEGYTF.

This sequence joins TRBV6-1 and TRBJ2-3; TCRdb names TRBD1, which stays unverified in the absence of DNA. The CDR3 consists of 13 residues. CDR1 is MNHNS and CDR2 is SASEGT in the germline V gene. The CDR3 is CASSPWTVNTQYF.

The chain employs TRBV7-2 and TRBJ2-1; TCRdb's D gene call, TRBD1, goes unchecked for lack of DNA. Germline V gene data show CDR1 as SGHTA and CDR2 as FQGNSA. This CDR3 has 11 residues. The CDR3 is CASSSGHEQFF.

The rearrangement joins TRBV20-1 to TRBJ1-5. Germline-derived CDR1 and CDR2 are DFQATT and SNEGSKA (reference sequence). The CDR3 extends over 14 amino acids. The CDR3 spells CSARDAGYNQPQHF.

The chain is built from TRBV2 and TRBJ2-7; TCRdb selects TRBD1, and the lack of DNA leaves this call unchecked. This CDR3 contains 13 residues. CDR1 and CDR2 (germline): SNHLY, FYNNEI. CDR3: CASSRGTGREQYF.

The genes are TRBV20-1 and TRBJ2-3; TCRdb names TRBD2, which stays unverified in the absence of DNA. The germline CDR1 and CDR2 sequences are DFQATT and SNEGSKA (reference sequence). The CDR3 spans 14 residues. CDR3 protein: CSAPLGALGDTQYF.

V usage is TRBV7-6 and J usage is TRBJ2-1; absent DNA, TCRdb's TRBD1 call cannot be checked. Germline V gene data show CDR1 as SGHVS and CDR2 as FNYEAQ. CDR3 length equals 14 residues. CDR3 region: CASSPAGQYNEQFF.

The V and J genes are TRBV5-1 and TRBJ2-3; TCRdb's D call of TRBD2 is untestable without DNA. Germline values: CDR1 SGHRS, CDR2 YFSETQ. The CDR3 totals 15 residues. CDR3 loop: CASSSLAGLTDTQYF. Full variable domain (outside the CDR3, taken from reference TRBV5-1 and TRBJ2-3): KAGVTQTPRYLIKTRGQQVTLSCSPISGHRSVSWYQQTPGQGLQFLFEYFSETQRNKGNFPGRFSGRQFSNSRSEMNVSTLELGDSALYLCASSSLAGLTDTQYFGPGTRLTVL.

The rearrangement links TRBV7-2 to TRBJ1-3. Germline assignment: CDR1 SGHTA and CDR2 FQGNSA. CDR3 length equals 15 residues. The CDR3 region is CASSLGPFSGNTIYF. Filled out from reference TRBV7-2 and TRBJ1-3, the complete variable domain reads GAGVSQSPSNKVTEKGKDVELRCDPISGHTALYWYRQSLGQGLEFLIYFQGNSAPDKSGLPSDRFSAERTGGSVSTLTIQRTQQEDSAVYLCASSLGPFSGNTIYFGEGSWLTVV.

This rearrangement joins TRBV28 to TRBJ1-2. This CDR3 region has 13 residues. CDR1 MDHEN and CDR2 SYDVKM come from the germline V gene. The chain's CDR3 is CASSLRSQDGYTF.

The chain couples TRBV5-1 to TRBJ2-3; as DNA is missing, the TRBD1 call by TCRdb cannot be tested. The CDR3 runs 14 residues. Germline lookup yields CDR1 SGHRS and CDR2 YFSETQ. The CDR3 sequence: CASSIRGRTDTQYF.

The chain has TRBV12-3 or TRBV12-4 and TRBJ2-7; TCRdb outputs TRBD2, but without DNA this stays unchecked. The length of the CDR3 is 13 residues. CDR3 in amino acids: CASTRSGRDEQYF.